Many counts were recorded for the clone carrying this T cell receptor beta chain. Its antigen is undetermined. Amplification targeted TCR beta CDR3 regions from RNA transcripts. The primer set for the first-round RT-PCR of the TCR CDR3 was HTBI. Each CDR3 protein is one row after TCRdb ran MiXCR on the multiplex PCR reads. The table has about 480,000 distinct CDR3 sequences, about 15% seen once. Patients having uncontrolled infection, another autoimmune disease, pregnancy or lactation were not included. Over 8 ml fresh peripheral blood yielded the PBMCs. From germline, CDR1 is SGHAT and CDR2 FQNNGV. The CDR3 spans 13 residues. Trimming removed 4 bases at V and 0 bases at J, with 6 bases between. This sample is drawn from a study of T cells in Graves' hyperthyroidism and ophthalmopathy. Study-wide results and caveats: Blood samples included most of the expanded thyroid clonotypes exceeding 0.001.

The sequencing sample was made of blood. The sequence derives from a woman between 18 and 29 years old with Graves' hyperthyroidism. V gene TRBV11-2 combines with J gene TRBJ1-1; D is unclear. The CDR3 region has the DNA TGTGCCAGCAGCTCATCCCTGAACACTGAAGCTTTCTTT. Amino acids: CASSSSLNTEAFF. The full variable domain, completed using reference TRBV11-2 and TRBJ1-1, is EAGVAQSPRYKIIEKRQSVAFWCNPISGHATLYWYQQILGQGPKLLIQFQNNGVVDDSQLPKDRFSAERLKGVDSTLKIQPAKLEDSAVYLCASSSSLNTEAFFGQGTRLTVV.